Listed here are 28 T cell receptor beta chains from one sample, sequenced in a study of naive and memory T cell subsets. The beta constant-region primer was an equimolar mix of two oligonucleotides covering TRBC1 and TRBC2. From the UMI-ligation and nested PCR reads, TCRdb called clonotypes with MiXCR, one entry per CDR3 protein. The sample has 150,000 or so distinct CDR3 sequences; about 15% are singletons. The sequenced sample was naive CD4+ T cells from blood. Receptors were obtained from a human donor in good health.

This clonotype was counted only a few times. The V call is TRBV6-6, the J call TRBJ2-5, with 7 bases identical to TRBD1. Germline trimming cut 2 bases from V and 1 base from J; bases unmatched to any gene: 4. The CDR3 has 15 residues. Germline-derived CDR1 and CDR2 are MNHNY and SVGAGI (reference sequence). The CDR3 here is CASSYNRDSQETQYF. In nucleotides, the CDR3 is TGTGCCAGCAGTTACAACCGGGACAGCCAAGAGACCCAGTACTTC.

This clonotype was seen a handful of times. In DNA form, the CDR3 reads TGTGCCAGCAGTGAACCGGAGGTAGCCAAAAACATTCAGTACTTC. Translated, it gives CASSEPEVAKNIQYF. The rearrangement links TRBV2 to TRBJ2-4, with D perhaps matching TRBD2 (5 bases). Germline V gives CDR1 SNHLY, CDR2 FYNNEI. CDR3 length equals 15 residues. V was clipped by 2 bases and J by 0 bases, with 8 bases between them.

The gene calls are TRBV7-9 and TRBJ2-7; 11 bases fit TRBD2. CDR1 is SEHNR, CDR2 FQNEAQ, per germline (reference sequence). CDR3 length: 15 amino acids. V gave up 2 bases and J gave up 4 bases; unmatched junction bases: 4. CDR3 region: CASSLLTSGKYEQYF. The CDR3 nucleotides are TGTGCCAGCAGCTTATTGACTAGCGGGAAGTACGAGCAGTACTTC.

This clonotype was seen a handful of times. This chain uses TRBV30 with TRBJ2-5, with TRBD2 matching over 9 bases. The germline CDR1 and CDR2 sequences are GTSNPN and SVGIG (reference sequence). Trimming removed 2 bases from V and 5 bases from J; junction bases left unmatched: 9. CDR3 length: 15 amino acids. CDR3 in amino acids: CAWSTLAGFGETQYF. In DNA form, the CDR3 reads TGTGCCTGGAGTACCCTAGCGGGATTCGGGGAGACCCAGTACTTC. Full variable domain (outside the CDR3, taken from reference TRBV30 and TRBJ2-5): SQTIHQWPATLVQPVGSPLSLECTVEGTSNPNLYWYRQAAGRGLQLLFYSVGIGQISSEVPQNLSASRPQDRQFILSSKKLLLSDSGFYLCAWSTLAGFGETQYFGPGTRLLVL.

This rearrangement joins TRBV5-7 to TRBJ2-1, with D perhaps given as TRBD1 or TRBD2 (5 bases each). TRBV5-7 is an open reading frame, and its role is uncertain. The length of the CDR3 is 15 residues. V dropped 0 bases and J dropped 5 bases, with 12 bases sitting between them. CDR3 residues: CASSLDSWGNNEQFF. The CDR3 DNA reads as TGTGCCAGCAGCTTGGACTCGTGGGGGAACAATGAGCAGTTCTTC.

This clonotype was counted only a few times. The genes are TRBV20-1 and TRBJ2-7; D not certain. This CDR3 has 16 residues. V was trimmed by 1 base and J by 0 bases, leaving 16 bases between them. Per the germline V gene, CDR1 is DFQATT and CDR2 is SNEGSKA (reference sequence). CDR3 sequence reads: CSARAPHKHHSYEQYF. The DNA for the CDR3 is TGCAGTGCTAGAGCCCCCCACAAGCATCACTCCTACGAGCAGTACTTC.

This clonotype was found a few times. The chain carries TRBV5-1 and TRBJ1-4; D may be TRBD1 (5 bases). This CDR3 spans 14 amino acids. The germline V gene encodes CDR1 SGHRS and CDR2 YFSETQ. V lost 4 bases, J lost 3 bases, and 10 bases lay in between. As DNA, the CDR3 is TGCGCCAGCAGCCAGGGAACCGCTAATGAAAAACTGTTTTTT. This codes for CASSQGTANEKLFF.

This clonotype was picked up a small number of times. The CDR3 DNA follows: TGTGCCAGTAGTAAGCCGGGCACAGATACGCAGTATTTT. Its translation is CASSKPGTDTQYF. The V and J genes are TRBV19 and TRBJ2-3, with no clear D. This CDR3 contains 13 residues. Trimming removed 4 bases at V and 1 base at J, with 6 bases between. The V gene's germline CDR1 is LNHDA and CDR2 SQIVND (reference sequence).

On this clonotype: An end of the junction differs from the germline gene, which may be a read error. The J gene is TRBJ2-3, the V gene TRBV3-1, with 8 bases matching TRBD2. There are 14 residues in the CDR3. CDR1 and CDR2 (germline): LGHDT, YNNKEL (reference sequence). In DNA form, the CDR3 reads TGTGCCAGCAACCAAGCGGGAGAGACAGATACGCAGTATTTT. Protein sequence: CASNQAGETDTQYF.

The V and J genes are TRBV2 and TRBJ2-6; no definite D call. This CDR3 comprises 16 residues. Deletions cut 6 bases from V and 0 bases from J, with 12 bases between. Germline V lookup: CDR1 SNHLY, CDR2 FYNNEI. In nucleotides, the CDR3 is TGTGCCAGCAGCCAATTCTTCATCTCTGGGGCCAACGTCCTGACTTTC. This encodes CASSQFFISGANVLTF.

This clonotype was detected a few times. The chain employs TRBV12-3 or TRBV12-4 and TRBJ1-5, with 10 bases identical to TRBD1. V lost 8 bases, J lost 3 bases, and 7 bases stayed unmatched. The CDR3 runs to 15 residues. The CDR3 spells CASGSGTGDNQPQHF. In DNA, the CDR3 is TGTGCCAGCGGATCCGGGACAGGGGACAATCAGCCCCAGCATTTT.

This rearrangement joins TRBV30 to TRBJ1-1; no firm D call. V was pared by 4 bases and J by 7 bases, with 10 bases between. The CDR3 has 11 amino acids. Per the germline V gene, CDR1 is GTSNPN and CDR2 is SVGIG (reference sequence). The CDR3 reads CAWTGHHEAFF. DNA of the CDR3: TGTGCCTGGACCGGGCACCATGAAGCTTTCTTT. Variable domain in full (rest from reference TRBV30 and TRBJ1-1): SQTIHQWPATLVQPVGSPLSLECTVEGTSNPNLYWYRQAAGRGLQLLFYSVGIGQISSEVPQNLSASRPQDRQFILSSKKLLLSDSGFYLCAWTGHHEAFFGQGTRLTVV.

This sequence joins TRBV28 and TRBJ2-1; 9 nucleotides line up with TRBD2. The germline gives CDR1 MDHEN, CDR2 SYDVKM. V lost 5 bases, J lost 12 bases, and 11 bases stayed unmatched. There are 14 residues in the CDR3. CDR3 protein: CASSGAGGGSGQFF. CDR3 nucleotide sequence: TGTGCCAGCAGTGGAGCGGGAGGCGGCTCTGGGCAGTTCTTC.

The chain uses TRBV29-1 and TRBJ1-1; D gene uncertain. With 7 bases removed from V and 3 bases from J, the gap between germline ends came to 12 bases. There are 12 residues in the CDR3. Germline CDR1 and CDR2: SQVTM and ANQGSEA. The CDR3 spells CSGGRGDTEAFF. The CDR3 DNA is TGCAGCGGAGGTCGGGGAGACACTGAAGCTTTCTTT. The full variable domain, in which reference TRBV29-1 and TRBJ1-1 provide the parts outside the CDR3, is SAVISQKPSRDICQRGTSLTIQCQVDSQVTMMFWYRQQPGQSLTLIATANQGSEATYESGFVIDKFPISRPNLTFSTLTVSNMSPEDSSIYLCSGGRGDTEAFFGQGTRLTVV.

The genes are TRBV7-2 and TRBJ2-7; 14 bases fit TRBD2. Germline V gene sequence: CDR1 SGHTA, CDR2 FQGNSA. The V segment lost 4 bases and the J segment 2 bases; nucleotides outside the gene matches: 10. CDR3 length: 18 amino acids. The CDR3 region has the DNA TGTGCCAGCAGCTCCCGCGGGACTAGCGGGAGACGACCCTACGAGCAGTACTTC. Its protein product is CASSSRGTSGRRPYEQYF.

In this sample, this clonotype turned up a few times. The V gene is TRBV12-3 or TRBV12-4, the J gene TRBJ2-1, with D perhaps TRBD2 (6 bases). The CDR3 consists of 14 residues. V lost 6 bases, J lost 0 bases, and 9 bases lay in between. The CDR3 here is CASRTGLSYNEQFF. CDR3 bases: TGTGCCAGCAGAACGGGACTCTCCTACAATGAGCAGTTCTTC.

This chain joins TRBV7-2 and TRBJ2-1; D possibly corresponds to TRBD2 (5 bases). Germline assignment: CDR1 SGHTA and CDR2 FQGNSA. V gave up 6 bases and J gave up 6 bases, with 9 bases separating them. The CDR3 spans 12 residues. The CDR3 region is CASRLGSNEQFF. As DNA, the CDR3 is TGTGCCAGCAGACTAGGGTCCAATGAGCAGTTCTTC.

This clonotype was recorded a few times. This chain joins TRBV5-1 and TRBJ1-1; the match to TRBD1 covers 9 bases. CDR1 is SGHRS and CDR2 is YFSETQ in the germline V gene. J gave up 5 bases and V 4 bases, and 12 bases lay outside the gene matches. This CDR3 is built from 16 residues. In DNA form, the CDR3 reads TGCGCCAGCAGCCTACAGGGGGCGCAGAGTGGGACTGAAGCTTTCTTT. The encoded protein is CASSLQGAQSGTEAFF. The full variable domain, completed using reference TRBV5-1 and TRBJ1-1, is KAGVTQTPRYLIKTRGQQVTLSCSPISGHRSVSWYQQTPGQGLQFLFEYFSETQRNKGNFPGRFSGRQFSNSRSEMNVSTLELGDSALYLCASSLQGAQSGTEAFFGQGTRLTVV.

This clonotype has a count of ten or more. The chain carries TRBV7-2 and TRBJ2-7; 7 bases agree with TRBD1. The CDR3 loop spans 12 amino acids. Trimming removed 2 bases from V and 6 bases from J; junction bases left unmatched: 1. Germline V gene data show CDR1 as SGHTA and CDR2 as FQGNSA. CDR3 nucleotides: TGTGCCAGCAGCTTAAGGGGGCTCGAGCAGTACTTC. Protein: CASSLRGLEQYF.

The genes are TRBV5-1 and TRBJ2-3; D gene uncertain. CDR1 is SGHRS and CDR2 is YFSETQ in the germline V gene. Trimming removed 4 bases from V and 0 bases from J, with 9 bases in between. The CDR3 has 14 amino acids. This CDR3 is CASSGISSTDTQYF. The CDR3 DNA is TGCGCCAGCAGCGGCATCTCTAGCACAGATACGCAGTATTTT.

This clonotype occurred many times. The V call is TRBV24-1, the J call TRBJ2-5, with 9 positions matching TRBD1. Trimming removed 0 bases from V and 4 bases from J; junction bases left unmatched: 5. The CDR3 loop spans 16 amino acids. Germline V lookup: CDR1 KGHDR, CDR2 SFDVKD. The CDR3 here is CATSDLRGTGRETQYF. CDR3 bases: TGTGCCACCAGTGATTTGCGGGGGACAGGGCGAGAGACCCAGTACTTC.

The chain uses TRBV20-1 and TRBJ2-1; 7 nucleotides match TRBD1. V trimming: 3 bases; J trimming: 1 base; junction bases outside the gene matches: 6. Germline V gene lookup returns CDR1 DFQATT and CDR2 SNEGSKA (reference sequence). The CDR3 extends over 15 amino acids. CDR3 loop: CSASSGTDSYNEQFF. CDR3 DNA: TGCAGTGCTAGTTCCGGGACAGATTCCTACAATGAGCAGTTCTTC.

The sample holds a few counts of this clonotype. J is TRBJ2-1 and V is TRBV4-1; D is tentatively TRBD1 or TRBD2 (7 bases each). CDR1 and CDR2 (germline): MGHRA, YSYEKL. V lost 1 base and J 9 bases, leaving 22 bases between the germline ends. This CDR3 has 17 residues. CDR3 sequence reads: CASSQGIPGGLSGEQFF. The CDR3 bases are TGCGCCAGCAGCCAAGGAATACCAGGGGGACTATCTGGTGAGCAGTTCTTC.

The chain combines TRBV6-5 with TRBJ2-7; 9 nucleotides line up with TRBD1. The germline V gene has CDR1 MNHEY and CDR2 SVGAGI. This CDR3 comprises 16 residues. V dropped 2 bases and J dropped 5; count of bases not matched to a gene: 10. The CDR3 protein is CASSYTSGTGFNEQYF. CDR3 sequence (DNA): TGTGCCAGCAGTTACACATCCGGGACAGGGTTCAACGAGCAGTACTTC.

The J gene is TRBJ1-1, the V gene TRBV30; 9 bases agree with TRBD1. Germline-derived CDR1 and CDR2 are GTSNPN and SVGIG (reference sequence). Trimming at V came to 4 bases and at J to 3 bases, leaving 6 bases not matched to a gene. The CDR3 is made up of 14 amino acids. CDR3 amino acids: CAWNMGQGYTEAFF. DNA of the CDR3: TGTGCCTGGAACATGGGACAGGGATACACTGAAGCTTTCTTT.

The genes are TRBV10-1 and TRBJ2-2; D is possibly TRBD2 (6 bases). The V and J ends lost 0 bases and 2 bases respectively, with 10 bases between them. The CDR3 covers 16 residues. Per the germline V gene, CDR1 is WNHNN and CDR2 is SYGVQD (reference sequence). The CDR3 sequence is CASSESRGINTGELFF. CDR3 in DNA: TGCGCCAGCAGTGAGTCACGGGGGATCAACACCGGGGAGCTGTTTTTT.

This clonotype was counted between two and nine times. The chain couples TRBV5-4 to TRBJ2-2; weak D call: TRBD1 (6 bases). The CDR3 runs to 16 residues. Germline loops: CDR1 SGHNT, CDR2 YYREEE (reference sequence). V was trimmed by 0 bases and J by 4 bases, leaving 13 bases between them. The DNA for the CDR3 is TGTGCCAGCAGCTTGGATACAGGGTGGCTCACCGGGGAGCTGTTTTTT. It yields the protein CASSLDTGWLTGELFF.

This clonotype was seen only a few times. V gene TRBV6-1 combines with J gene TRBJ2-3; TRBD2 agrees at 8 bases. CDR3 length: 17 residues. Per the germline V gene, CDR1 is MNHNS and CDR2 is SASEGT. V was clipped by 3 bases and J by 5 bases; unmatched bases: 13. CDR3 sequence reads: CASSETGRGGSQDTQYF. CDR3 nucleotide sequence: TGTGCCAGCAGTGAGACTGGCCGGGGGGGTTCGCAAGATACGCAGTATTTT.